This is a list of T cell receptor beta chains from one sample in a study of blood T cell repertoires in COVID-19. Method: immunoSEQ multiplex PCR; TCRdb's copy keeps in-frame clones and lacks some. The sample holds some 220,000 clones, around four fifths seen once. Sequenced sample: peripheral blood. Receptors were obtained from a woman aged 55-69 years with active or convalescent COVID-19. Each CDR3 is given with its conserved first and last residue. D genes are given only for firm matches. A row's size may be missing; if present it is once, few, many or a size class.

len	v_gene	d_gene	abundance	j_gene	CDR3nt	CDR3aa
15	TRBV5-1	-	-	TRBJ1-1	TGCGCCAGCAGCTTGGCGCGGAACGGGAACACTGAAGCTTTCTTT	CASSLARNGNTEAFF
14	TRBV11-2	TRBD2	-	TRBJ2-1	TGTGCCAGCAGCGTTCACGGGAGGAGCAATGAGCAGTTCTTC	CASSVHGRSNEQFF
13	TRBV7-6	-	-	TRBJ2-5	TGTGCCAGCAGCCGAACTTTGCAAGAGACCCAGTACTTC	CASSRTLQETQYF
15	TRBV7-8	-	-	TRBJ2-7	TGTGCCAGCAGCTTGACCTCAAGCGGCCCCTACGAGCAGTACTTC	CASSLTSSGPYEQYF
16	TRBV7-9	TRBD1	few	TRBJ1-1	TGTGCCAGCAGCTTGGGGACAGGACCTGGTGACACTGAAGCTTTCTTT	CASSLGTGPGDTEAFF
13	TRBV7-6	-	-	TRBJ2-5	TGTGCCAGCAGCTCCCTGTACCAAGAGACCCAGTACTTC	CASSSLYQETQYF
19	TRBV2	TRBD1	-	TRBJ2-3	TGTGCCAGCAGTCAGGGACAGGGCGCCCTGCTATATCCCACAGATACGCAGTATTTT	CASSQGQGALLYPTDTQYF
15	TRBV7-9	TRBD1	-	TRBJ1-6	TGTGCCAGCAGCTATAGACAGGGGACGAATTCACCCCTCCACTTT	CASSYRQGTNSPLHF
17	TRBV11-3	TRBD1	few	TRBJ2-7	TGTGCCAGCAGCTTAGATGAGGTCAGGGGGATCTCCTACGAGCAGTACTTC	CASSLDEVRGISYEQYF
14	TRBV7-6	-	-	TRBJ2-1	TGTGCCAGCAGCTTAGATCCTAGCTCCAATGAGCAGTTCTTC	CASSLDPSSNEQFF
14	TRBV14	-	-	TRBJ1-2	TGTGCCAGCAGCCCTCGAGATAAGGGGTATGGCTACACCTTC	CASSPRDKGYGYTF
15	TRBV7-2	TRBD1	-	TRBJ1-6	TGTGCCAGCAGCTTGGACAGGGGAGGGCGTTCACCCCTCCACTTT	CASSLDRGGRSPLHF
16	TRBV3-1/TRBV3-2	TRBD2	-	TRBJ2-3	TGTGCCAGCAGCCAAGAGACTAGCAGGGGCACAGATACGCAGTATTTT	CASSQETSRGTDTQYF
17	TRBV3-1/TRBV3-2	-	few	TRBJ1-6	TGTGCCAGCAGCCTAAACAGGTTAGGGGCCTATAATTCACCCCTCCACTTT	CASSLNRLGAYNSPLHF
14	TRBV9	-	-	TRBJ2-2	TGTGCCAGCAGCGTGGGGGGTTCCGGCGGGGAGCTGTTTTTT	CASSVGGSGGELFF
14	TRBV5-6	-	-	TRBJ1-6	TGTGCCAGCAGCCCCGGGGTCGGCTATTCACCCCTCCACTTT	CASSPGVGYSPLHF
13	TRBV29-1	-	-	TRBJ1-2	TGCAGCATCTCGGGGGGAGTTGACTATGGCTACACCTTC	CSISGGVDYGYTF
14	TRBV19	TRBD1	-	TRBJ1-4	TGTGCCAGTAGTACGACAGGGAGCAATGAAAAACTGTTTTTT	CASSTTGSNEKLFF
13	TRBV5-1	TRBD2	-	TRBJ2-1	TGCGCCAGCAGGAAGCGGGAGGGCCATGAGCAGTTCTTC	CASRKREGHEQFF
13	TRBV11-3	-	-	TRBJ1-2	TGTGCCAGCAGCTTACTCGATGCGAGGAGCTACACCTTC	CASSLLDARSYTF
16	TRBV11-3	-	-	TRBJ1-3	TGTGCCAGCAGCAGAGTGGGGCGGGAAACTGGAAACACCATATATTTT	CASSRVGRETGNTIYF
15	TRBV19	-	-	TRBJ2-3	TGTGCCAGTAGTAATCCCCTGGGGCCCACAGATACGCAGTATTTT	CASSNPLGPTDTQYF
13	TRBV24-1	-	-	TRBJ1-4	TGTGCCACCAGTGACGGACAGCGCGAAAAACTGTTTTTT	CATSDGQREKLFF
16	TRBV10-3	TRBD2	-	TRBJ2-5	TGTGCCATCAGTGCGGGGATTCTAGCGGCTCAGGAGACCCAGTACTTC	CAISAGILAAQETQYF
16	TRBV5-6	TRBD2	once	TRBJ2-3	TGTGCCAGCAGCTCTCGGACTAGTTCGGCGGGAGATACGCAGTATTTT	CASSSRTSSAGDTQYF
15	TRBV27	-	-	TRBJ1-1	TGTGCCAGCAGTTTATCGGCAGGGGTGAACACTGAAGCTTTCTTT	CASSLSAGVNTEAFF
17	TRBV29-1	TRBD1	-	TRBJ1-2	TGCAGCGTTGAAGGGGGCCCCGGGACAGGGGGCAACTATGGCTACACCTTC	CSVEGGPGTGGNYGYTF
16	TRBV4-2	TRBD2	-	TRBJ2-3	TGTGCCAGCAGCCAAGAGAGAGCGGGAGGTACAGATACGCAGTATTTT	CASSQERAGGTDTQYF
15	TRBV14	TRBD2	-	TRBJ2-5	TGTGCCAGCAGCCACCTAGCGGGAGGAGGGACCGCCCAGTACTTC	CASSHLAGGGTAQYF
18	TRBV27	-	-	TRBJ2-3	TGTGCCAGCAGTTCCTCCTATCGACTAGACGCCTCCACAGATACGCAGTATTTT	CASSSSYRLDASTDTQYF
15	TRBV6-5	TRBD1	-	TRBJ1-6	TGTGCCAGCAGCAGGACAGGGGCCCGGAGTTCACCCCTCCACTTT	CASSRTGARSSPLHF
14	TRBV2	-	-	TRBJ1-5	TGTGCCAGCAGAGGAGAACAGGGCAATCAGCCCCAGCATTTT	CASRGEQGNQPQHF
15	TRBV27	-	-	TRBJ1-5	TGTGCCAGCAGCTTCTACAGTGGGAGCAATCAGCCCCAGCATTTT	CASSFYSGSNQPQHF
12	TRBV5-4	-	once	TRBJ2-7	TGTGCCAGCAGCTGGGGGGATACCGAGCAGTACTTC	CASSWGDTEQYF
15	TRBV2	-	-	TRBJ1-5	TGTGCCAGCAGCCAAGGGGTTTACGGCAATCAGCCCCAGCATTTT	CASSQGVYGNQPQHF
13	TRBV5-1	-	-	TRBJ2-7	TGCGCCAGCAGGAATCAGGGTTTGAACGAGCAGTACTTC	CASRNQGLNEQYF
17	TRBV11-2	TRBD1	-	TRBJ2-5	TGTGCCAGCAGCTTGGGGACAGGGGGCACCTCATTGGAGACCCAGTACTTC	CASSLGTGGTSLETQYF
17	TRBV5-1	TRBD2	-	TRBJ2-3	TGCGCCAGCAGTCGTGGACTAGCGGGAGGGGCCACAGATACGCAGTATTTT	CASSRGLAGGATDTQYF
17	TRBV7-9	TRBD1	-	TRBJ1-1	TGTGCCAGCAGCTTAAAGGGACAGGTAAATTGGGGCACTGAAGCTTTCTTT	CASSLKGQVNWGTEAFF
16	TRBV19	TRBD1	-	TRBJ1-5	TGTGCCAGTAGTACAAGGACAGGGCAAAGGAGTCAGCCCCAGCATTTT	CASSTRTGQRSQPQHF
12	TRBV12-3/TRBV12-4	-	-	TRBJ2-1	TGTGCCAGCAGTTTTCCGGACAATGAGCAGTTCTTC	CASSFPDNEQFF
15	TRBV2	-	-	TRBJ1-2	TGTGCCAGCAGTGTCCGGGTCCTGGATACCACTAGCTACACCTTC	CASSVRVLDTTSYTF
14	TRBV3-1/TRBV3-2	-	few	TRBJ2-7	TGTGCCAGCAGCCAAGAAGCACCCGGGGGCGAGCAGTACTTC	CASSQEAPGGEQYF
14	TRBV19	TRBD2	-	TRBJ2-7	TGTGCCAGTAGTGTCGGGACTAGATCCTACGAGCAGTACTTC	CASSVGTRSYEQYF
18	TRBV6-4	-	few	TRBJ2-2	TGTGCCAGCATGACCGGGACTTCCTTTATCCTGAACACCGGGGAGCTGTTTTTT	CASMTGTSFILNTGELFF
15	TRBV29-1	-	-	TRBJ2-3	TGCAGCGTTGATACGACAGGTCCTAGCACAGATACGCAGTATTTT	CSVDTTGPSTDTQYF
15	TRBV6-1	-	-	TRBJ2-7	TGTGCCAGCAGTGAAGCCCCCGAGGGTGCCTACGAGCAGTACTTC	CASSEAPEGAYEQYF
17	TRBV18	-	few	TRBJ2-2	TGTGCCAGCTCACCACGTGGCCGGGACTCGAACACCGGGGAGCTGTTTTTT	CASSPRGRDSNTGELFF
15	TRBV5-5	-	-	TRBJ1-5	TGTGCCAGCAGCCTGTATGCGGGAGTCCGGCAGCCCCAGCATTTT	CASSLYAGVRQPQHF
14	TRBV28	-	-	TRBJ2-5	TGTGCCAGCGGATGGCAGGTATTTCGAGAGACCCAGTACTTC	CASGWQVFRETQYF